In this sample, the clone carrying this TCR beta chain turned up many times. Its antigen is currently unknown. This entry comes from a study of CD8 T cells in ankylosing spondylitis. Findings of the study overall: Blood from ankylosing spondylitis patients appeared to carry a characteristic roughly 8-variant TCR beta motif.

TCRdb re-analysed the 5' RACE reads in MiXCR, keeping a single row per CDR3 protein. The data show about 340,000 distinct CDR3 sequences, with 7.5% to 9% seen just once and more than 12% held by the top ten. The germline CDR1 and CDR2 sequences are MNHNS and SASEGT. V was shortened by 4 bases and J by 6 bases, with 16 bases between the two germline ends. CDR3 size: 15 residues. The receptor was derived from a male donor with ankylosing spondylitis. Sequencing input: blood, either unsorted or a sorted T cell fraction (not recorded which). The chain links TRBV6-1 to TRBJ2-1, with D hard to call. CDR3 DNA sequence: TGTGCCAGCAGTGCCGGCCTGAGCCGTGGCAATGAGCAGTTCTTC. This gives the protein CASSAGLSRGNEQFF.